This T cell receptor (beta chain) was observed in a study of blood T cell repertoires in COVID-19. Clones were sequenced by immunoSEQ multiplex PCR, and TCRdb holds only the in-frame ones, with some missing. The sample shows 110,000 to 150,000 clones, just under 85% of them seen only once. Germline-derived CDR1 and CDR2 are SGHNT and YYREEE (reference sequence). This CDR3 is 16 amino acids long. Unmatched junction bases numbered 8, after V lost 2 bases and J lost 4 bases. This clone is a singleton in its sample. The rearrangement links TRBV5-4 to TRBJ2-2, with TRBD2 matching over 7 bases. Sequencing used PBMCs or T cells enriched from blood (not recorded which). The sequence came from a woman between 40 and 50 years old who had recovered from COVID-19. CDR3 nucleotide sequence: TGTGCCAGCAGCTTAAGTGCGGGAGTGGGCACCGGGGAGCTGTTTTTT. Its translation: CASSLSAGVGTGELFF.